This TCR beta chain emerged from a study of cytomegalovirus exposure and HLA in healthy donors. Study-wide results and limits: Cytomegalovirus association was listed for 170 or so TCR beta chains. A later analysis found common viral pathogens apparently linked to several of the most significant clusters.

As to this clone: Its antigen is still unknown.

Primers included in the PCR were 60 Vbeta and 13 Jbeta primers. Sequenced by immunoSEQ multiplex PCR; TCRdb stores in-frame clones only, minus some. This table has 85,000 to 90,000 clones, around 85% appearing once. The CDR3 sequence is 14 residues long. V was shortened by 2 bases and J by 0 bases, with 9 bases between the two germline ends. In germline, CDR1 is SGHRS, CDR2 YFSETQ. The sequence was collected from a man between 40 and 49 years old in good health and CMV-seropositive. The specimen sequenced was PBMCs. This chain joins TRBV5-1 and TRBJ2-7, with a tentative D call TRBD2 (6 bases). The CDR3 region is CASSLRDFSYEQYF. The CDR3 DNA follows: TGCGCCAGCAGCTTAAGGGACTTCTCCTACGAGCAGTACTTC. The full variable domain, its missing parts supplied by reference TRBV5-1 and TRBJ2-7, is KAGVTQTPRYLIKTRGQQVTLSCSPISGHRSVSWYQQTPGQGLQFLFEYFSETQRNKGNFPGRFSGRQFSNSRSEMNVSTLELGDSALYLCASSLRDFSYEQYFGPGTRLTVT.